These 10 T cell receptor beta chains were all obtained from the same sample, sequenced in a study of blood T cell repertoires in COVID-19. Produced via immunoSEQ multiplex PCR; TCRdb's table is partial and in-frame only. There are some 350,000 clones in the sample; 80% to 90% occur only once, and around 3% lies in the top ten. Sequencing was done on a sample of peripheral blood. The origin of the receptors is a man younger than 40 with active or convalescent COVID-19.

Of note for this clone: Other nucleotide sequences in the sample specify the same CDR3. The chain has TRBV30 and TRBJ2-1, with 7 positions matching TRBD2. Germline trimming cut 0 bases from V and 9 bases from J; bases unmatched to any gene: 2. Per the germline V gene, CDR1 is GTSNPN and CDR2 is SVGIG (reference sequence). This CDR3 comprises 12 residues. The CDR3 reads CAWSVTGGEQFF. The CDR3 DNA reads TGTGCCTGGAGTGTTACGGGAGGTGAGCAGTTCTTC.

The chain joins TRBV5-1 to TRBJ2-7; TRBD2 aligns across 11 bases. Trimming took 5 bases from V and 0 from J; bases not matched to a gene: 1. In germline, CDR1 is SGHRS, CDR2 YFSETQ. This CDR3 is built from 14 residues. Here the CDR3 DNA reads TGCGCCAGCAGTACTAGCGGGGGCTCCTACGAGCAGTACTTC. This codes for CASSTSGGSYEQYF.

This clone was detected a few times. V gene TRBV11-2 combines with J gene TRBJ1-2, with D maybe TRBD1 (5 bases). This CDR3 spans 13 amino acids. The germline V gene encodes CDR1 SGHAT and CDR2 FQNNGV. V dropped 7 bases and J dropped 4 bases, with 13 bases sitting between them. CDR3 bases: TGTGCCAGCACCCTTAGCGGGACCTATGGCTACACCTTC. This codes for CASTLSGTYGYTF.

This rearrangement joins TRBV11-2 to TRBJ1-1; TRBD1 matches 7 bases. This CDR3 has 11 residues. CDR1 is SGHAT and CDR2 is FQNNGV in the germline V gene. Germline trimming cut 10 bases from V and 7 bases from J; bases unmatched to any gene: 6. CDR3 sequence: CATSQGFEAFF. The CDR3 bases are TGTGCCACCTCACAGGGGTTTGAAGCTTTCTTT.

DNA for the CDR3: TGTGCCAGCAGTTACTCTCAGGGCACTGAAGCTTTCTTT. Translated, it gives CASSYSQGTEAFF. The chain uses TRBV6-6 and TRBJ1-1; tentative D call: TRBD1 (5 bases). From germline, CDR1 is MNHNY and CDR2 SVGAGI (reference sequence). The length of the CDR3 is 13 residues. Trimming took off 0 bases at V and 4 bases at J, with 6 bases between the two ends.

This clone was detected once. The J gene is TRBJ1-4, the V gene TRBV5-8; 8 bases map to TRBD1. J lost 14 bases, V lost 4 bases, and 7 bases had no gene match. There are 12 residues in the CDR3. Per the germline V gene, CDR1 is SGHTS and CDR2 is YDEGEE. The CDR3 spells CASSADRVRLFF. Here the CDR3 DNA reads TGTGCCAGCAGCGCGGACAGGGTTCGGCTGTTTTTT.

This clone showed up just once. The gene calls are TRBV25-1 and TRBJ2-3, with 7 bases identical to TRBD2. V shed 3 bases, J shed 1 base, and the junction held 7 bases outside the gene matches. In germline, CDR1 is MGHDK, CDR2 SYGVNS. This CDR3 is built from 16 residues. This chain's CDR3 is CASSDPWEGGTDTQYF. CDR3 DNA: TGTGCCAGCAGTGACCCCTGGGAGGGCGGCACAGATACGCAGTATTTT. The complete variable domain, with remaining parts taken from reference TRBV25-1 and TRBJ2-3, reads EADIYQTPRYLVIGTGKKITLECSQTMGHDKMYWYQQDPGMELHLIHYSYGVNSTEKGDLSSESTVSRIRTEHFPLTLESARPSHTSQYLCASSDPWEGGTDTQYFGPGTRLTVL.

CDR3 region: CASTPRGELNQPQHF. The CDR3 DNA reads TGTGCCAGTACCCCTCGGGGGGAACTCAATCAGCCCCAGCATTTT. This rearrangement joins TRBV19 to TRBJ1-5, with D tentatively TRBD1 (5 bases). Germline CDR1 is LNHDA and CDR2 is SQIVND (reference sequence). There are 15 residues in the CDR3. V lost 7 bases and J 3 bases, leaving 16 bases between the germline ends.

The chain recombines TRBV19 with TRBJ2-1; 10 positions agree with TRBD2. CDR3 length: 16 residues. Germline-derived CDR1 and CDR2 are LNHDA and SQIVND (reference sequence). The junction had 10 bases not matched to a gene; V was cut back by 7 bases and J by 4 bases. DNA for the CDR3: TGTGCCAGTAAGGGCGGGAGCGGGAGGGTTTACAATGAGCAGTTCTTC. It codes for CASKGGSGRVYNEQFF.

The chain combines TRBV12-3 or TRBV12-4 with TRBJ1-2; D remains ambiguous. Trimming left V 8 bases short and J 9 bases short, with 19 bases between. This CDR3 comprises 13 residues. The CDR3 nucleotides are TGTGCCAGCCCCTCTAAAAGCCCGCGCAGCTACACCTTC. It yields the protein CASPSKSPRSYTF.